This T cell receptor beta chain was sequenced for a study of molecular identifiers for immune sequencing clone quantification. This CDR3 region has 13 residues. V was pared by 10 bases and J by 10 bases, with 17 bases between. In germline, CDR1 is MGHDK, CDR2 SYGVNS. Naive CD8 library inputs spanned 20,000 to 1,000,000 sorted cells and 10%, 30% or 50% RNA. Based on a CD8+CD4-CCR7+CD45RA+ profile, naive CD8 T cells were sorted. TCRdb re-derived calls from the PCR reads in MiXCR, one entry per CDR3 protein. This sample carries some 650,000 distinct CDR3 sequences, just under 20% of them seen once, and the ten largest clones take approximately 0.9%.

The clonotype comes from a human donor in good health. Some libraries in this study had Jurkat cell RNA spiked in. Sequenced: naive CD8+ T cells from blood, with Jurkat cell RNA spiked in. Sample subset: FACS-sorted CD8+CD4-CCR7+CD45RA+ naive T cells. This chain connects TRBV25-1 to TRBJ1-6; tentative D call: TRBD1 (5 bases). The CDR3 coding sequence is TGTGCCACACAAATAGGGGTCGGGTCACCCCTCCACTTT. Its protein is CATQIGVGSPLHF.